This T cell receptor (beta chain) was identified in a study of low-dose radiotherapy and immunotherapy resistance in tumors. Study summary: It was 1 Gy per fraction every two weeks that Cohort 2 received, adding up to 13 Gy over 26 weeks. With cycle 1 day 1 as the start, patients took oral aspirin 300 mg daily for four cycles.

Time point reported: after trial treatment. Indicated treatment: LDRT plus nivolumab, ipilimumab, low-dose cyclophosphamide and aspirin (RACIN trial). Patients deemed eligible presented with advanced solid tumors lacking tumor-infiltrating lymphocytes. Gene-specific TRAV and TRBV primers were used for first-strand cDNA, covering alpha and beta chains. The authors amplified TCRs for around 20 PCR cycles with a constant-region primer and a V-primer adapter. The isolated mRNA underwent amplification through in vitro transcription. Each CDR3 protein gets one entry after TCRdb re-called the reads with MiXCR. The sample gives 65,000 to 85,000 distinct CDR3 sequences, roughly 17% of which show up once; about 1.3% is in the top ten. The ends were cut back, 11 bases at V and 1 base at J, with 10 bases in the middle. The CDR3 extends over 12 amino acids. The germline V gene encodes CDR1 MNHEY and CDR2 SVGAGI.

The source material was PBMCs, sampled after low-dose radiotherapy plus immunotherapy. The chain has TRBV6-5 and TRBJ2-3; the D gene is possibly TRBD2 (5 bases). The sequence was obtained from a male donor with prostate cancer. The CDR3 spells CAAGRRTDTQYF. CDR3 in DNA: TGTGCCGCGGGTCGACGCACAGATACGCAGTATTTT.